These 14 T cell receptor beta chains were all obtained from the same sample, sequenced in a study of PD-1 and CTLA-4 blockade in melanoma. Assay: immunoSEQ multiplex PCR; the TCRdb copy retains only in-frame clones and omits some. Seen here are roughly 30,000 clones, about nine tenths observed once, and the top ten hold 5% to 7.5%. This specimen was CD8+ T cells from peripheral blood, taken from a patient given anti-PD-1 treatment. The source of these receptors is a human donor with melanoma.

The rearrangement joins TRBV6-5 to TRBJ1-1, with D hard to call. The germline gives CDR1 MNHEY, CDR2 SVGAGI. Between the trimmed V and J ends, which lost 0 bases and 2 bases, there was a span of 13 bases. This CDR3 region has 16 residues. Here the CDR3 reads CASSYSLGHPNTEAFF. DNA of the CDR3: TGTGCCAGCAGTTACTCCCTGGGTCACCCAAACACTGAAGCTTTCTTT.

The rearrangement links TRBV2 to TRBJ2-7; TRBD2 might be the D (5 bases). The CDR3 extends over 11 amino acids. Germline V gene data show CDR1 as SNHLY and CDR2 as FYNNEI. V gave up 7 bases and J gave up 4 bases, with 8 bases separating them. This chain's CDR3 is CASIRGYEQYF. The DNA of the CDR3 is TGTGCCAGCATTCGCGGGTACGAGCAGTACTTC.

This chain uses TRBV15 with TRBJ1-5, with 7 bases that match TRBD1. Germline V gene lookup returns CDR1 LNHNV and CDR2 YYDKDF (reference sequence). J lost 4 bases, V lost 0 bases, and 9 bases had no gene match. The CDR3 runs to 17 residues. The CDR3 loop reads CATSRDPGTGVNQPQHF. CDR3 sequence (DNA): TGTGCCACCAGCAGAGATCCGGGAACAGGGGTTAATCAGCCCCAGCATTTT.

The gene calls are TRBV20-1 and TRBJ1-1; D is undetermined. CDR1 DFQATT and CDR2 SNEGSKA come from the germline V gene (reference sequence). The ends were cut back, 7 bases at V and 6 bases at J, with 9 bases in the middle. The CDR3 is 10 amino acids. The CDR3 loop reads CSVIVPEAFF. The CDR3 DNA follows: TGCAGTGTCATTGTTCCTGAAGCTTTCTTT.

This chain connects TRBV7-2 to TRBJ2-1, with TRBD2 identical over 7 bases. V gave up 8 bases and J gave up 10 bases; unmatched junction bases: 8. The CDR3 consists of 12 residues. Germline V gene data show CDR1 as SGHTA and CDR2 as FQGNSA. CDR3 residues: CASSGGGEEQFF. The CDR3 nucleotides read TGTGCCAGCTCCGGGGGAGGGGAAGAGCAGTTCTTC.

This sequence joins TRBV7-8 and TRBJ2-5; 10 positions agree with TRBD2. V gave up 7 bases and J gave up 5 bases; unmatched junction bases: 10. The CDR3 loop spans 15 amino acids. Germline assignment: CDR1 SGHVS and CDR2 FQNEAQ. The CDR3: CASKYSGLAWETQYF. The CDR3 region has the DNA TGTGCCAGCAAATACTCGGGACTAGCGTGGGAGACCCAGTACTTC.

This chain links TRBV30 with TRBJ1-1; 8 bases are a match to TRBD1. The germline CDR1 and CDR2 sequences are GTSNPN and SVGIG (reference sequence). Trimming at V came to 1 base and at J to 4 bases, leaving 5 bases not matched to a gene. The CDR3 length is 14 residues. Written as DNA, the CDR3 is TGTGCCTGGAGTGCAGGGGGCTTGGGCACTGAAGCTTTCTTT. This codes for CAWSAGGLGTEAFF.

The chain combines TRBV3-1 (or the pseudogene TRBV3-2) with TRBJ2-5; D is ambiguous. The ends were cut back, 3 bases at V and 0 bases at J, with 11 bases in the middle. Germline CDR1 and CDR2: LGHDT and YNNKEL (reference sequence). There are 15 residues in the CDR3. CDR3 sequence (DNA): TGTGCCAGCAGCCACCCCCCAGAGTACCAAGAGACCCAGTACTTC. Amino acid sequence: CASSHPPEYQETQYF.

The gene calls are TRBV5-5 and TRBJ2-7; 9 positions match TRBD1. Trimming cost V 4 bases and J 2 bases; bases outside gene matches: 7. Germline V gene sequence: CDR1 SGHKS, CDR2 YYEKEE (reference sequence). This CDR3 region has 15 residues. Here the CDR3 reads CASSRQTGGPYEQYF. CDR3 coding DNA: TGTGCCAGCAGCCGACAGACAGGGGGACCCTACGAGCAGTACTTC.

The V gene is TRBV7-3, the J gene TRBJ1-2; TRBD1 is a possible D gene (6 bases). CDR1 is SGHTA, CDR2 FQGTGA, per germline. CDR3 size: 13 residues. The V end was cut by 2 bases, the J end by 6 bases, with 10 bases between. The CDR3 region has the DNA TGTGCCAGCAGCTTATCGGGGGGCGATGGCTACACCTTC. This gives the protein CASSLSGGDGYTF.

This clone was counted a single time. The J gene is TRBJ2-1, the V gene TRBV5-4; 7 nucleotides line up with TRBD2. The CDR3 is 16 amino acids. Germline CDR1 and CDR2: SGHNT and YYREEE (reference sequence). With 3 bases clipped from V and 2 bases from J, the junction kept 8 bases outside the gene matches. CDR3 in amino acids: CASSSSVGGTYNEQFF. The CDR3 DNA reads TGTGCCAGCAGCTCCTCGGTGGGGGGGACCTACAATGAGCAGTTCTTC.

The genes are TRBV11-2 and TRBJ2-7; a weak D match, TRBD2 (6 bases). V lost 1 base to trimming and J lost 2 bases, with 9 bases between them. The CDR3 is 14 residues long. Germline-derived CDR1 and CDR2 are SGHAT and FQNNGV. CDR3 sequence: CASSLGGETYEQYF. For the CDR3, the DNA is TGTGCCAGCAGCTTAGGGGGGGAAACCTACGAGCAGTACTTC.

The gene calls are TRBV30 and TRBJ2-3; the D gene is possibly TRBD2 (6 bases). This CDR3 comprises 15 residues. Germline lookup yields CDR1 GTSNPN and CDR2 SVGIG (reference sequence). V was trimmed by 1 base and J by 0 bases, leaving 11 bases between them. The CDR3: CAWSELEGSTDTQYF. CDR3 sequence (DNA): TGTGCCTGGAGTGAGCTGGAGGGGAGCACAGATACGCAGTATTTT.

The V and J genes are TRBV19 and TRBJ1-6; no reliable D call. Trimming left V 6 bases short and J 10 bases short, with 19 bases between. The germline V gene has CDR1 LNHDA and CDR2 SQIVND (reference sequence). This CDR3 has 15 amino acids. This CDR3 reads CASRSLELGQSPLHF. CDR3 in DNA: TGTGCCAGTAGATCCCTCGAACTAGGGCAGTCACCCCTCCACTTT.